These T cell receptor beta chains were read from a single sample in a study of Graves' ophthalmopathy and Graves' hyperthyroidism. TCRdb reanalysed the multiplex PCR reads using MiXCR and keeps one entry per CDR3 protein. The sample lists about 1.2 million distinct CDR3 sequences, around a third occurring once. The sample taken for sequencing was peripheral blood or thyroid tissue (not recorded which). The receptors originated from an adult man with Graves' hyperthyroidism. Both conserved end residues are part of each CDR3. A D gene is named only where the DNA matches it firmly. Expanded clones get a size class; other rows say once, few or many, or leave the size out.

NA TRBJ1-3 NA TRBV9 TGTGCCAGCAGCGTAGCCGGGGGGGGAAACACCATATATTTT CASSVAGGGNTIYF
few TRBJ2-3 NA TRBV10-3 TGTGCCATCAGTGAGTCGGGCTCTGGCGGTAGCACAGATACGCAGTATTTT CAISESGSGGSTDTQYF
many TRBJ2-2 TRBD1 TRBV10-3 TGTGCCATATGGACAGGGGGTTACACCGGGGAGCTGTTTTTT CAIWTGGYTGELFF
NA TRBJ2-2 TRBD1 TRBV10-2 TGCGCCAGCAGAGCAGACAGGGGGAGAACCGGGGAGCTGTTTTTT CASRADRGRTGELFF
once TRBJ2-7 TRBD1 TRBV7-2 TGTGCCAGTAGTACATCCCGGACAGGGGGGACCTACGAGCAGTACTTC CASSTSRTGGTYEQYF
NA TRBJ2-7 NA TRBV7-8 TGTGCCAGCAGCTTAATTTATCGGTTCGAGCAGTACTTC CASSLIYRFEQYF
many TRBJ1-1 NA TRBV7-8 TGTGCCAGCAGCTTCGTCAGGGAAGCTTTCTTT CASSFVREAFF
NA TRBJ1-1 NA TRBV19 TGTGCCGGTAGTATAACAGGGAGGAACACTGAAGCTTTCTTT CAGSITGRNTEAFF
once TRBJ1-2 NA TRBV2 TGTGCCAGCAGTTACGGGACTAGCGCCTCCGGCAATGGCTACACCTTC CASSYGTSASGNGYTF
few TRBJ2-7 TRBD2 TRBV5-1 TGCGCCAGCAGCAGGACTAGCGGGATGGACGAGCAGTACTTC CASSRTSGMDEQYF
NA TRBJ1-2 TRBD1 TRBV6-5 TGTGCCAGCAGTCCCGACGACTCTGGGGCCAGGGGGCTTCACTATGGCTACACCTTC CASSPDDSGARGLHYGYTF
many TRBJ1-4 TRBD1 TRBV15 TGTGCCACCAGCAGGGACAGGGGGGCTGAAAAACTGTTTTTT CATSRDRGAEKLFF
many TRBJ2-7 TRBD1 TRBV6-5 TGTGCCAGCAGTTACTCTGGGACAGGGAACTACGAGCAGTACTTC CASSYSGTGNYEQYF
many TRBJ1-2 TRBD1 TRBV5-1 TGCGCCAGCAGCTTAGATCGACAGGGGAGCGGCTACACCTTC CASSLDRQGSGYTF
many TRBJ2-7 TRBD1 TRBV5-6 TGTGCCAGCAGCAAAGGACAGGGTCACTCCTACGAGCAGTACTTC CASSKGQGHSYEQYF
NA TRBJ2-7 NA TRBV5-1 NA CASSVAGGSYERYF
many TRBJ2-5 NA TRBV14 TGTGCCAGCAGCCAATTGTCGCGGACGCAAGAGACCCAGTACTTC CASSQLSRTQETQYF
NA TRBJ1-2 NA TRBV4-1 TGCGCCAGCAGCCAAGGGGGGGCGCGGTATGGCTACACCTTC CASSQGGARYGYTF
few TRBJ1-1 NA TRBV7-9 TGTGCCAGCTCACTCCCCGGCTTAGGGACGTGGGGCACTGAAGCTTTCTTT CASSLPGLGTWGTEAFF
once TRBJ1-5 NA TRBV15 TGTGCCACCAGCAGAGATGCAGGTTTCAATCAGCCCCAGCATTTT CATSRDAGFNQPQHF
many TRBJ2-7 NA TRBV20-1 TGCAGTGCTAGTGGAGGCTCCTACGAGCAGTACTTC CSASGGSYEQYF
NA TRBJ2-7 NA TRBV6-2/TRBV6-3 TGTGCCAGCAGTTACCTGGCTGAGCAGTACTTC CASSYLAEQYF
few TRBJ1-6 NA TRBV7-2 TGTGCCAGCAGCTCCCCTGACAGTTCCACCCTCCACTTT CASSSPDSSTLHF
NA TRBJ2-7 NA TRBV2 TGTGCCAGCAGTTTACCTTCTTACGGGCAGTACTTC CASSLPSYGQYF
many TRBJ1-1 TRBD1 TRBV7-9 TGTGCCAGCAGCTCGACAGGGGGGAACACTGAAGCTTTCTTT CASSSTGGNTEAFF
many TRBJ1-6 NA TRBV20-1 TGCAGTGCCCCTCGGGCCGAACCTAATTCACCCCTCCACTTT CSAPRAEPNSPLHF
many TRBJ2-7 NA TRBV10-1 TGCGCCAGCAGTGAGTCACGGCGGCGGGACATGCAGTACTTC CASSESRRRDMQYF
NA TRBJ1-5 NA TRBV12-3/TRBV12-4 TGTGCTGAGTCGGACAACAATCAGCCCCAGCATTTT CAESDNNQPQHF
NA TRBJ2-5 NA TRBV24-1 TGTGCCACCAGTTCCACGACTGAGACGGAGACCCAGTACTTC CATSSTTETETQYF
many TRBJ1-4 NA TRBV4-2 TGTGCCAGCAGCCAAGATCCCCTTGCAACTAATGAAAAACTGTTTTTT CASSQDPLATNEKLFF
NA TRBJ2-2 NA TRBV5-4 TGTGCCAGCAGCTTGGGGGGTTCTACCTACGGGGAGCTGTTTTTT CASSLGGSTYGELFF
few TRBJ1-1 TRBD1 TRBV4-2 TGTGCCAGCAGCCAAGACGGGACAGGGAGGAACACTGAAGCTTTCTTT CASSQDGTGRNTEAFF
NA TRBJ2-5 NA TRBV5-8 TGTGCCAGCAGCTTGTTAGGAGGTAACCAAGAGACCCAGTACTTC CASSLLGGNQETQYF
NA TRBJ1-4 NA TRBV29-1 TGCGGCGTGAGGTGGGGGGGACTGTTTTTT CGVRWGGLFF